These T cell receptor beta chains were read from a single sample in a study of blood T cell repertoires in COVID-19. The assay was immunoSEQ multiplex PCR, and TCRdb's table has in-frame clones only and misses some. The table has about 32,000 clones, around 91% seen once. Sequencing used peripheral blood. The source of these receptors is a man between 65 and 85 years old with active or convalescent COVID-19. Both conserved end residues are part of each CDR3. A D gene is named only where the DNA matches it firmly. Clone size appears in some rows only: once, few, many, or a class for an expanded clone.

- TRBD1 TRBJ2-2 TRBV2 TGTGCCGGAGCCGGGACAGGGAACACCGGGGAGCTGTTTTTT CAGAGTGNTGELFF
- - TRBJ1-4 TRBV9 TGTGCCAGCAGCATGAAACAGGGTCCGGGTGAAAAACTGTTTTTT CASSMKQGPGEKLFF
- TRBD1 TRBJ1-4 TRBV14 TGTGCCAGCAGCCTCAGATCCGGGGGACAGGGGGGTGAAAAACTGTTTTTT CASSLRSGGQGGEKLFF
- TRBD1 TRBJ2-7 TRBV4-2 TGTGCCAGCAGCCAAGATCCGGGACAGGGAATTCAGCAGTACTTC CASSQDPGQGIQQYF
- TRBD1 TRBJ2-7 TRBV5-1 TGCGCCAGCGCGAGGACAGGGGGCTCCTACGAGCAGTACTTC CASARTGGSYEQYF
few - TRBJ2-3 TRBV2 TGTGCCAGCAGTGAACGAAGCAGGGGCACAGATACGCAGTATTTT CASSERSRGTDTQYF
- TRBD2 TRBJ2-7 TRBV4-1 TGCGCCAGCAGCCAAGTGACTAGCGGGAGAGGTGAGCAGTACTTC CASSQVTSGRGEQYF
- - TRBJ1-1 TRBV6-6 TGTGCCAGCAGCCCAGGGACACTCCAAGCGAACACTGAAGCTTTCTTT CASSPGTLQANTEAFF
- - TRBJ1-1 TRBV5-1 TGCGCCAGCAGCTTGGTAGCTGGGAGCACTGAAGCTTTCTTT CASSLVAGSTEAFF
- - TRBJ1-5 TRBV19 TGTGCCAGTAGTCCCTTTCCCCCTCAGCCCCAGCATTTT CASSPFPPQPQHF
- - TRBJ2-1 TRBV15 TGTGCCACCAGCAGAGTTGCAGGGCATGAGCAGTTCTTC CATSRVAGHEQFF
- - TRBJ1-1 TRBV2 TGTGCCAGCACGACAGATCCAGGCACTGAAGCTTTCTTT CASTTDPGTEAFF
- TRBD2 TRBJ2-1 TRBV6-2/TRBV6-3 TGTGCCAGCAGCCCTAATCTAGCGGGATACAATGAGCAGTTCTTC CASSPNLAGYNEQFF
- - TRBJ2-7 TRBV12-3/TRBV12-4 TGTGCCAGCAGTTTCGGACTAACCTACGAGCAGTACTTC CASSFGLTYEQYF
- TRBD1 TRBJ1-1 TRBV5-4 TGTGCCAGCAGCTTGTTCAGGGGGCAGGGGTCTGAAGCTTTCTTT CASSLFRGQGSEAFF
- - TRBJ2-1 TRBV28 TGTGCCAGCACGGAGCTGTTCGGTGAGCAGTTCTTC CASTELFGEQFF
- - TRBJ1-5 TRBV7-2 TGTGCCAGCAGCTTCTCCGGGACAAGCAATCAGCCCCAGCATTTT CASSFSGTSNQPQHF
- TRBD1 TRBJ1-2 TRBV7-9 TGTGCCAGCAGCCCTTACAGGGGGAGTGGCTACACCTTC CASSPYRGSGYTF
few - TRBJ1-1 TRBV7-2 TGTGCCAGCAGCATAGACGGGGGTGTGAACACTGAAGCTTTCTTT CASSIDGGVNTEAFF
once TRBD2 TRBJ2-5 TRBV5-1 TGCGCCAGCAGCGGGGGAGCGGGGATCTGGGAGACCCAGTACTTC CASSGGAGIWETQYF
- TRBD1 TRBJ1-1 TRBV30 TGTGCCTGCCGGACAGGGGTGAACACTGAAGCTTTCTTT CACRTGVNTEAFF
- - TRBJ1-2 TRBV20-1 TGCAGTGCTAGCCGGAACTATGGCTACACCTTC CSASRNYGYTF
- - TRBJ1-2 TRBV21-1 TGTGCCAGCAGCAAAATGGTGACAGGGGGCGATGGCTACACCTTC CASSKMVTGGDGYTF
- TRBD1 TRBJ1-5 TRBV28 TGTGCCAGTCTTTCAGGGGGCGCAAACCAGCCCCAGCATTTT CASLSGGANQPQHF
- - TRBJ1-6 TRBV5-4 TGTGCCAGCAGCCCCCCCGAGGGCGGTGGTTCACCCCTCCACTTT CASSPPEGGGSPLHF
- TRBD1 TRBJ1-2 TRBV18 TGTGCCAGCTCAGAAGAAATGGGGACAGGGGGGAGAGGAGGCTACACCTTC CASSEEMGTGGRGGYTF
- - TRBJ1-2 TRBV5-5 TGTGCCAGCAGCTCGCTAGCAACGTACTATGGCTACACCTTC CASSSLATYYGYTF
- - TRBJ2-1 TRBV24-1 TGTGCCACCAGTGGCCCCGACAGGAATGAGCAGTTCTTC CATSGPDRNEQFF
- TRBD1 TRBJ1-4 TRBV28 TGTGCCAGCAGTTCCTGGACAGGAGAGAATGAAAAACTGTTTTTT CASSSWTGENEKLFF
- - TRBJ1-2 TRBV21-1 TGTGCCAGCAGACCGTCGGGGGACAGATCATTCTATGGCTACACCTTC CASRPSGDRSFYGYTF
- - TRBJ1-2 TRBV20-1 TGCAGTGCCTTGGACAGACTCACCTTC CSALDRLTF
- - TRBJ2-7 TRBV6-5 TGTGCCAGCAGTCACTCCTACGAGCAGTACTTC CASSHSYEQYF
- TRBD1 TRBJ1-5 TRBV19 TGTGCCACCCGAGGACAGGGGGTGTACCAGCCCCAGCATTTT CATRGQGVYQPQHF
- - TRBJ1-2 TRBV19 TGTGCCAGTACCGCTCTTCGAGAAAGCCGTAACTATGGCTACACCTTC CASTALRESRNYGYTF
- - TRBJ1-4 TRBV7-8 TGTGCCAGCAGCTTACGCAGGGTGTTTAGAGCAACTAATGAAAAACTGTTTTTT CASSLRRVFRATNEKLFF
- TRBD1 TRBJ1-5 TRBV5-1 TGCGCCAGCAGCCCCACCGGGACAGATAATCAGCCCCAGCATTTT CASSPTGTDNQPQHF
- - TRBJ1-2 TRBV9 TGTGCCAGCAGCTTAAGCGTGGGTGGCTACACCTTC CASSLSVGGYTF
- - TRBJ1-2 TRBV18 TGTGCCAGCTCACCACTGACACAGACCTATGGCTACACCTTC CASSPLTQTYGYTF
- - TRBJ2-6 TRBV18 TGTGCCAGCTCACCAGAGGCAGGGGCCAACGTCCTGACTTTC CASSPEAGANVLTF
- - TRBJ1-1 TRBV6-5 TGTGCCAGCAGGGGTGGGAGGGGAAGTGAAGCTTTCTTT CASRGGRGSEAFF
- - TRBJ1-6 TRBV10-3 TGTGCCATCAGTGCGAGACAGAGCGATAATTCACCCCTCCACTTT CAISARQSDNSPLHF
- TRBD1 TRBJ1-1 TRBV7-2 TGTGCCAGCAGCTTAGATGGGACAGGGGGCCTCGGACTGAACACTGAAGCTTTCTTT CASSLDGTGGLGLNTEAFF
- - TRBJ1-1 TRBV28 TGTGCCAGCATCCCCCGGGGGAAGCCAGCGAACACTGAAGCTTTCTTT CASIPRGKPANTEAFF
- - TRBJ1-6 TRBV19 TGTGCCAGTACCTATCAAGGACAGAACCCTAATTCACCCCTCCACTTT CASTYQGQNPNSPLHF
- - TRBJ2-7 TRBV6-5 TGTGCCAGCAGTTACTCGAGTAGCGGCTACGAGCAGTACTTC CASSYSSSGYEQYF
- TRBD1 TRBJ2-7 TRBV6-5 TGTGCCAGCCAAGAAACAGGGGGGCACTACGAGCAGTACTTC CASQETGGHYEQYF
- TRBD1 TRBJ1-1 TRBV6-4 TGTGCCAGCAGTGAATTTCCTGCGGGGACAGGGGACACTGAAGCTTTCTTT CASSEFPAGTGDTEAFF
- - TRBJ2-2 TRBV7-8 TGTGCCAGCAGCCCTCGCGGGGTGTCGGCCGGGGAGCTGTTTTTT CASSPRGVSAGELFF
- - TRBJ2-3 TRBV7-2 TGTGCCAGCAGCTCCCGACTAGGTGCGCAGTATTTT CASSSRLGAQYF
few - TRBJ2-2 TRBV9 TGTGCCAGCAGCGTAGCTGCCGGGGAGCTGTTTTTT CASSVAAGELFF
- TRBD2 TRBJ2-7 TRBV28 TGTGCCAGCAGTTTTCCGGGAGGGCGTCCACGCGAGCAGTACTTC CASSFPGGRPREQYF
- TRBD1 TRBJ1-1 TRBV29-1 TGCAGCGTTTCGACAGGGAGGAACACTGAAGCTTTCTTT CSVSTGRNTEAFF
- TRBD1 TRBJ2-6 TRBV5-1 TGCGCCAGCAGCCGGGACAGGGTATCCTCTGGGGCCAACGTCCTGACTTTC CASSRDRVSSGANVLTF
- TRBD1 TRBJ1-2 TRBV25-1 TGTGCCAGCAGTGACGGACCGACAGGGAACTATGGCTACACCTTC CASSDGPTGNYGYTF
- TRBD1 TRBJ1-1 TRBV6-5 TGTGCCAGCAGCAGATTTAGGGACAGCCCGACTGAAGCTTTCTTT CASSRFRDSPTEAFF
few - TRBJ2-1 TRBV24-1 TGTGCCACCAGTGATTTGGGGAACAGGGATGAGCAGTTCTTC CATSDLGNRDEQFF